These 3 T cell receptor beta chains were all obtained from the same sample, sequenced in a study of cytomegalovirus exposure and HLA in healthy donors. PCR involved 60 Vbeta and 13 Jbeta primers. Libraries were prepared by immunoSEQ multiplex PCR; TCRdb keeps only in-frame clonotypes and omits some of them. The sample has 120,000 or so clones; about four fifths are singletons. Material: PBMCs. The receptors here all came from a man in his late teens or twenties in good health and CMV-seronegative.

A few counts support this clone. The chain employs TRBV6-6 and TRBJ1-1, with D tentatively TRBD1 (6 bases). Trimming took 8 bases from V and 1 from J, leaving 11 bases between them. This CDR3 contains 13 residues. CDR1 is MNHNY, CDR2 SVGAGI, per germline (reference sequence). CDR3 amino acids: CASGWDTNTEAFF. In DNA form, the CDR3 reads TGTGCCAGCGGTTGGGACACGAACACTGAAGCTTTCTTT.

V usage is TRBV5-1 and J usage is TRBJ1-5; D ambiguous. V was pared by 2 bases and J by 5 bases, with 8 bases between. Germline V gene lookup returns CDR1 SGHRS and CDR2 YFSETQ. The CDR3 has 13 amino acids. CDR3 sequence (DNA): TGCGCCAGCAGCTTCAACGGGGATCAGCCCCAGCATTTT. Its translation: CASSFNGDQPQHF. The variable domain in full, completed from reference TRBV5-1 and TRBJ1-5, reads KAGVTQTPRYLIKTRGQQVTLSCSPISGHRSVSWYQQTPGQGLQFLFEYFSETQRNKGNFPGRFSGRQFSNSRSEMNVSTLELGDSALYLCASSFNGDQPQHFGDGTRLSIL.

The chain has TRBV4-1 and TRBJ1-1; D is perhaps TRBD1 (6 bases). The V end was cut by 5 bases, the J end by 5 bases, with 15 bases between. This CDR3 has 14 amino acids. Germline V gene lookup returns CDR1 MGHRA and CDR2 YSYEKL. CDR3 DNA: TGCGCCAGCAGCGGCGGCGGGGGGCGGACTGAAGCTTTCTTT. Translation: CASSGGGGRTEAFF.